A single sample is the source of the 5 T cell receptor beta chains below, sequenced in a study of shared clonotypes between healthy human individuals. Measured with immunoSEQ multiplex PCR; TCRdb has only the in-frame clones, and not every one. The sample yields about 2,200,000 clones, approximately 94% seen once. The naive CD8 population came from CD45RO-negative cells selected for CCR7, without terminally differentiated effector memory CD45RA+ cells. Specimen: naive CD8+ T cells from PBMCs. The receptors here all came from a man in his late teens or twenties in good health. Some clones in this sample may be carry-over from other donors' samples.

The chain uses TRBV9 and TRBJ2-1; a possible D gene is TRBD2 (5 bases). Trimming shortened V by 5 bases and J by 8 bases, and 14 bases separated the two germline ends. In germline, CDR1 is SGDLS, CDR2 YYNGEE. This CDR3 has 13 amino acids. The CDR3 coding sequence is TGTGCCAGCAGACCCGCGGCGGGCCATGAGCAGTTCTTC. Encoded protein: CASRPAAGHEQFF.

The rearrangement joins TRBV27 to TRBJ2-7; D gene unclear. V dropped 2 bases and J dropped 2 bases, with 10 bases sitting between them. The germline CDR1 and CDR2 sequences are MNHEY and SMNVEV (reference sequence). The CDR3 consists of 14 residues. CDR3 bases: TGTGCCAGCAGTTTAGCCCCCCGGGCCTACGAGCAGTACTTC. This encodes CASSLAPRAYEQYF.

The V call is TRBV19, the J call TRBJ1-1; D possibly corresponds to TRBD1 (6 bases). Trimming removed 4 bases at V and 6 bases at J, with 15 bases between. From germline, CDR1 is LNHDA and CDR2 SQIVND (reference sequence). This CDR3 has 14 residues. CDR3 sequence reads: CASSTPGRGAEAFF. The DNA of the CDR3 is TGTGCCAGTAGTACCCCCGGCAGGGGCGCTGAAGCTTTCTTT.

For the CDR3, the DNA is TGCGCCAGCAGCTTGGTCTACCACGGGTCGAACACCGGGGAGCTGTTTTTT. Amino acid sequence: CASSLVYHGSNTGELFF. V usage is TRBV5-1 and J usage is TRBJ2-2; D not resolved. V was trimmed by 0 bases and J by 0 bases, leaving 12 bases between them. CDR3 size: 17 residues. From germline, CDR1 is SGHRS and CDR2 YFSETQ.

The CDR3 loop reads CASSYGLQKTQYF. The CDR3 coding sequence is TGTGCCAGCAGTTACGGCCTACAAAAGACCCAGTACTTC. V is TRBV6-5 and J is TRBJ2-5, with no clear D. V lost 2 bases and J lost 6, with 10 bases in between. The CDR3 spans 13 residues. CDR1 and CDR2 (germline): MNHEY, SVGAGI.